This TCR beta chain was obtained from a study of T cells in Graves' hyperthyroidism and ophthalmopathy. This clonotype was seen many times. What it binds is not known. The study, taken as a whole, reports: A 13 V-J model separated ophthalmopathy from stable hyperthyroidism. Also found in blood were most expanded thyroid clonotypes above 0.001. Model predictions of ophthalmopathy came a median roughly 6.4 months before onset.

Subjects with ophthalmopathy showed a Clinical Activity Score no lower than 3, a NOSPECS grade no lower than 4, and a duration shorter than 3 months. RNA transcripts served as the template for amplifying TCR beta CDR3 regions. When the TCR CDR3 underwent first-round RT-PCR, the HTBI primer set was used. TCRdb processed the multiplex PCR reads anew with MiXCR; each CDR3 protein has one entry. Seen here are about 640,000 distinct CDR3 sequences, approximately 15% observed once, and the top ten hold around an eighth. The sequence was collected from a woman aged 50 to 60 with Graves' ophthalmopathy. Sequenced: blood.

CDR3 in DNA: TGTGCCACCAGTGAAGGAACTAGCGGTAACAATGAGCAGTTCTTC. Translated: CATSEGTSGNNEQFF. This chain connects TRBV24-1 to TRBJ2-1; 8 nucleotides line up with TRBD2. The CDR3 spans 15 residues. Germline V gene lookup returns CDR1 KGHDR and CDR2 SFDVKD. The V gene end was trimmed by 4 bases and the J gene end by 5 bases; junction bases not matched to a gene: 6.